A selection of T cell receptor beta chains follows, all from one sample in a study of cytomegalovirus exposure and HLA in healthy donors. Profiled with immunoSEQ multiplex PCR; TCRdb holds only in-frame clones, not every one. Of about 200,000 clones listed, approximately 78% are singletons. Specimen: PBMCs. These receptor sequences come from a woman in her thirties or forties in good health and CMV-seronegative. The CDR3 runs from the conserved cysteine through the conserved F or W. The D gene is left open where the match is weak. Some rows have no size entry. The others give once, few or many, or a class for an expanded clone.

clone_size	d_call	v_call	j_call	cdr3_aa	cdr3_nt
NA	TRBD1	TRBV6-1	TRBJ1-3	CASRPQGRTGNTIYF	TGTGCCAGCAGACCACAGGGGAGGACTGGAAACACCATATATTTT
NA	NA	TRBV5-8	TRBJ2-6	CASSSTPDRPGANVLTF	TGTGCCAGCAGCTCGACCCCTGACAGGCCTGGGGCCAACGTCCTGACTTTC
NA	NA	TRBV6-5	TRBJ2-7	CASRQDRFYEQYF	TGTGCCAGCAGACAAGACAGGTTCTACGAGCAGTACTTC
few	NA	TRBV5-1	TRBJ1-5	CASSFSSGQPQHF	TGCGCCAGCAGCTTTTCTTCGGGTCAGCCCCAGCATTTT
few	NA	TRBV27	TRBJ2-7	CASSLYGAGKTYEQYF	TGTGCCAGCAGTTTATATGGGGCGGGAAAGACCTACGAGCAGTACTTC
NA	NA	TRBV5-1	TRBJ2-3	CASSFRDTQYF	TGCGCCAGCAGCTTCCGTGATACGCAGTATTTT
NA	NA	TRBV18	TRBJ2-3	CASSPQGQGNPPDTQYF	TGTGCCAGCTCACCCCAGGGGCAGGGAAACCCGCCAGATACGCAGTATTTT
NA	TRBD2	TRBV11-1	TRBJ2-1	CASSSISGTNAVF	TGTGCCAGCAGCTCCATTTCCGGGACTAACGCGGTCTTC
NA	NA	TRBV5-1	TRBJ2-7	CASNSGVREQYF	TGCGCCAGCAATTCAGGGGTAAGGGAGCAGTACTTC
NA	TRBD1	TRBV30	TRBJ1-5	CAWSGFSGQGFSNQPQHF	TGTGCCTGGAGTGGATTCTCTGGACAGGGATTTAGCAATCAGCCCCAGCATTTT
NA	TRBD2	TRBV28	TRBJ2-5	CASSLLLAGEETQYF	TGTGCCAGCAGTTTATTACTAGCGGGAGAAGAGACCCAGTACTTC
NA	NA	TRBV6-1	TRBJ2-1	CASSDPFDSSYNEQFF	TGTGCCAGCAGTGACCCCTTTGATAGCTCCTACAATGAGCAGTTCTTC
NA	TRBD2	TRBV5-1	TRBJ2-1	CASSPAQVAGIEQFF	TGCGCCAGCAGCCCCGCCCAGGTAGCGGGAATTGAGCAGTTCTTC
NA	NA	TRBV2	TRBJ1-1	CASSQNFEAFF	TGTGCCAGCAGCCAAAATTTCGAAGCTTTCTTT
NA	TRBD1	TRBV2	TRBJ2-7	CASSDPPGQGGSYEQYF	TGTGCCAGCAGTGACCCCCCGGGACAGGGCGGTTCCTACGAGCAGTACTTC
NA	TRBD1	TRBV19	TRBJ2-1	CASSRATGALTHEQFF	TGTGCCAGTAGCCGAGCGACAGGGGCGCTGACCCATGAGCAGTTCTTC
NA	NA	TRBV30	TRBJ1-1	CAVGAVGAFF	TGTGCTGTGGGGGCGGTGGGAGCTTTCTTT
NA	TRBD1	TRBV5-1	TRBJ2-7	CASRQQGESSYEQYF	TGCGCCAGCAGGCAACAGGGGGAGAGCTCCTACGAGCAGTACTTC
NA	NA	TRBV6-6	TRBJ1-5	CASSEGGRNQPQHF	TGTGCCAGCAGTGAGGGCGGACGCAATCAGCCCCAGCATTTT
NA	NA	TRBV7-9	TRBJ1-3	CASSLGTHGTGNIIYF	TGTGCCAGCAGCTTAGGGACTCATGGTACTGGAAACATCATATATTTT
few	NA	TRBV7-2	TRBJ2-7	CASSFGRGYEQYF	TGTGCCAGCAGCTTCGGCAGGGGCTACGAGCAGTACTTC
NA	NA	TRBV30	TRBJ2-1	CAWSYSYGLKPGNEQFF	TGTGCCTGGAGCTACTCCTATGGCCTCAAGCCGGGGAATGAGCAGTTCTTC
NA	NA	TRBV19	TRBJ1-1	CATRGGSGNTEAFF	TGTGCCACGAGGGGGGGATCGGGGAACACTGAAGCTTTCTTT
few	TRBD2	TRBV4-1	TRBJ2-7	CASSQYSGRLYEQYF	TGCGCCAGCAGCCAATATAGCGGGCGACTATACGAGCAGTACTTC
NA	TRBD2	TRBV5-1	TRBJ2-1	CASSTGLGSSYNEQFF	TGCGCCAGCAGCACGGGACTAGGGAGCTCCTACAATGAGCAGTTCTTC
NA	TRBD1	TRBV7-4	TRBJ2-7	CASRTGGNRYEQYF	TGTGCCAGCCGGACAGGGGGCAATCGTTACGAGCAGTACTTC
NA	NA	TRBV5-8	TRBJ1-1	CASSLEVAGAFEAFF	TGTGCCAGCAGCTTGGAGGTGGCTGGGGCCTTTGAAGCTTTCTTT
once	NA	TRBV7-2	TRBJ2-3	CASSLVGSGSTDTQYF	TGTGCCAGCAGCTTAGTGGGTAGCGGAAGCACAGATACGCAGTATTTT
NA	NA	TRBV18	TRBJ2-7	CASSPTASSEQYF	TGTGCCAGCTCACCAACTGCCTCTAGCGAGCAGTACTTC
few	TRBD1	TRBV6-1	TRBJ1-1	CASSEAGTGGTEAFF	TGTGCCAGCAGTGAAGCGGGGACAGGGGGGACTGAAGCTTTCTTT
NA	TRBD2	TRBV5-1	TRBJ2-3	CASSWSGRASTDTQYF	TGCGCCAGCAGCTGGAGCGGGAGGGCAAGCACAGATACGCAGTATTTT
NA	NA	TRBV27	TRBJ1-1	CASSWDSLMNTEAFF	TGTGCCAGCAGTTGGGACTCCCTCATGAACACTGAAGCTTTCTTT
NA	NA	TRBV2	TRBJ1-5	CASSVSRGSQHF	TGTGCCAGCAGTGTTAGCCGAGGGAGCCAGCATTTT
NA	TRBD2	TRBV5-1	TRBJ2-1	CASSTSSGGMHEQFF	TGCGCCAGCAGCACGAGTAGCGGGGGTATGCATGAGCAGTTCTTC
NA	TRBD2	TRBV2	TRBJ2-7	CASSLAGGSYEQYF	TGTGCCAGCAGTCTAGCGGGGGGCTCCTACGAGCAGTACTTC
NA	NA	TRBV7-8	TRBJ2-5	CASSFGARGGETQYF	TGTGCCAGCAGCTTCGGGGCCAGGGGCGGAGAGACCCAGTACTTC
NA	NA	TRBV4-1	TRBJ1-4	CASSQLNRDLKREKLFF	TGCGCCAGCAGCCAACTCAACCGGGATCTAAAAAGGGAAAAACTGTTTTTT
NA	TRBD2	TRBV2	TRBJ2-1	CASSEITSGMGNEQFF	TGTGCCAGCAGTGAAATTACTAGCGGGATGGGCAATGAGCAGTTCTTC
NA	NA	TRBV6-5	TRBJ2-5	CASTQSGTGQETQYF	TGTGCCAGCACCCAAAGCGGGACAGGTCAAGAGACCCAGTACTTC
NA	NA	TRBV30	TRBJ1-2	CAWSPTGEYGYTF	TGTGCCTGGAGTCCGACAGGAGAATATGGCTACACCTTC
once	NA	TRBV28	TRBJ1-5	CASSYREAQHF	TGTGCCAGCAGTTATCGGGAAGCCCAGCATTTT
NA	TRBD1	TRBV30	TRBJ2-3	CAFRDRITDTQYF	TGTGCCTTCCGGGACAGAATCACAGATACGCAGTATTTT
NA	TRBD1	TRBV7-9	TRBJ1-1	CASSLGTGMNTEAFF	TGTGCCAGCAGCTTAGGGACAGGGATGAACACTGAAGCTTTCTTT
NA	NA	TRBV5-1	TRBJ2-7	CASSSGGRADEQYF	TGCGCCAGCAGTTCCGGGGGGCGGGCAGACGAGCAGTACTTC
NA	NA	TRBV14	TRBJ2-6	CASSPVFLSGANVLTF	TGTGCCAGCAGCCCCGTCTTCCTCTCTGGGGCCAACGTCCTGACTTTC
NA	TRBD1	TRBV7-9	TRBJ2-4	CASSLAVGIQGAQNIQYF	TGTGCCAGCAGCTTAGCTGTGGGTATCCAGGGGGCCCAAAACATTCAGTACTTC
NA	TRBD1	TRBV28	TRBJ2-5	CASSTRTGVMETQYF	TGTGCCAGCAGCACCCGGACAGGGGTTATGGAGACCCAGTACTTC
NA	NA	TRBV19	TRBJ2-7	CASSVQGLHYEQYF	TGTGCCAGTAGTGTGCAGGGTCTTCACTACGAGCAGTACTTC
NA	TRBD2	TRBV25-1	TRBJ2-7	CASSEGLAGVYEQYF	TGTGCCAGCAGTGAAGGGCTAGCGGGAGTCTACGAGCAGTACTTC
NA	TRBD2	TRBV14	TRBJ2-1	CASSQGFRSGSPHNEQFF	TGTGCCAGCAGCCAAGGATTCCGTAGCGGGAGCCCCCACAATGAGCAGTTCTTC
NA	NA	TRBV6-1	TRBJ2-1	CASSEAPTTSYGEQFF	TGTGCCAGCAGTGAAGCCCCTACGACTAGTTACGGCGAGCAGTTCTTC
NA	NA	TRBV5-4	TRBJ1-2	CASSLGTAYGYTF	TGTGCCAGCAGCTTGGGGACAGCCTATGGCTACACCTTC
once	TRBD1	TRBV5-1	TRBJ2-5	CASSQDRRETQYF	TGCGCCAGCAGTCAGGACAGGAGAGAGACCCAGTACTTC
few	TRBD2	TRBV5-1	TRBJ2-7	CASSTGGQGKSYEQYF	TGCGCCAGCAGCACGGGAGGGCAGGGTAAATCCTACGAGCAGTACTTC
NA	NA	TRBV27	TRBJ2-2	CASKLGGNTGELFF	TGTGCCAGCAAATTAGGCGGTAACACCGGGGAGCTGTTTTTT
NA	NA	TRBV19	TRBJ2-2	CASSWGPNTGELFF	TGTGCCAGTAGCTGGGGGCCAAACACCGGGGAGCTGTTTTTT
NA	TRBD1	TRBV28	TRBJ2-6	CASSLGQATPGANVLTF	TGTGCCAGCAGCCTAGGACAGGCGACCCCTGGGGCCAACGTCCTGACTTTC
NA	TRBD1	TRBV19	TRBJ1-1	CASIGQGATLNTEAFF	TGTGCCAGTATCGGACAGGGGGCTACGCTGAACACTGAAGCTTTCTTT
NA	NA	TRBV6-5	TRBJ1-3	CASRVTRGNTIYF	TGTGCCAGCAGAGTGACACGCGGAAACACCATATATTTT
few	NA	TRBV5-1	TRBJ2-1	CASSLMREEDEQFF	TGCGCCAGCAGCTTGATGAGGGAAGAAGATGAGCAGTTCTTC